The 22 T cell receptor beta chains below come from one sample, sequenced in a study of OX40 agonist ivuxolimab in advanced cancers. This table comes from immunoSEQ multiplex PCR, and its TCRdb copy is limited to in-frame clones, with some not included. This sample has approximately 23,000 clones, with around 67% found just once. The sample in question was CD4+ or CD8+ T cells sorted from blood, obtained in a trial of the OX40 agonist ivuxolimab. These receptors were taken from an adult with an advanced solid tumor such as melanoma, head and neck, liver or kidney cancer.

The genes are TRBV4-3 and TRBJ2-2; perhaps TRBD1 as D (6 bases). This CDR3 comprises 13 residues. Germline CDR1 LGHNA, CDR2 YSLEER. The ends were cut back, 11 bases at V and 8 bases at J, with 18 bases in the middle. The CDR3 sequence is CAASDSERGELFF. CDR3 nucleotides: TGCGCCGCCTCGGACAGCGAAAGAGGGGAGCTGTTTTTT.

The rearrangement links TRBV7-2 to TRBJ2-7, with TRBD2 matching over 7 bases. Trimming took 4 bases from V and 3 from J; bases not matched to a gene: 3. The CDR3 extends over 13 amino acids. The germline V gene encodes CDR1 SGHTA and CDR2 FQGNSA. The CDR3 spells CASSYGLVYEQYF. As DNA, the CDR3 is TGTGCCAGCAGCTACGGACTAGTCTACGAGCAGTACTTC.

V gene TRBV27 combines with J gene TRBJ2-1; D might be TRBD1 (6 bases). The germline V gene has CDR1 MNHEY and CDR2 SMNVEV (reference sequence). The CDR3 contains 14 residues. V was clipped by 8 bases and J by 2 bases, with 13 bases between them. CDR3 in amino acids: CASSPTGTYNEQFF. CDR3 nucleotides: TGTGCCAGCTCGCCAACAGGGACCTACAATGAGCAGTTCTTC.

This rearrangement joins TRBV6-5 to TRBJ2-1; tentative D call: TRBD1 (5 bases). Per the germline V gene, CDR1 is MNHEY and CDR2 is SVGAGI. V was clipped by 4 bases and J by 3 bases, with 10 bases between them. There are 14 residues in the CDR3. The CDR3 protein is CASSFLTDYNEQFF. CDR3 nucleotide sequence: TGTGCCAGCAGTTTTCTGACAGACTACAATGAGCAGTTCTTC.

The CDR3 coding sequence is TGTGCCAGCAGTGAAGGACAGGGTGGGAACACTGAAGCTTTCTTT. It encodes CASSEGQGGNTEAFF. The chain links TRBV25-1 to TRBJ1-1, with TRBD1 matching over 8 bases. V was clipped by 2 bases and J by 1 base; unmatched bases: 3. In germline, CDR1 is MGHDK, CDR2 SYGVNS. The CDR3 runs to 15 residues.

The chain is built from TRBV7-1 and TRBJ2-7, with D possibly matching TRBD1 (7 bases). TRBV7-1 is recorded as an ORF, its role being uncertain. Trimming removed 4 bases at V and 4 bases at J, with 20 bases between. The CDR3 extends over 16 amino acids. The CDR3 DNA follows: TGTGCCAGCAGCTTAGATCCCCGCAGGGGGGTGTACGAGCAGTACTTC. Protein: CASSLDPRRGVYEQYF.

The chain recombines TRBV19 with TRBJ1-5; possibly TRBD1 for D (5 bases). Trimming stripped 6 bases from V and 6 bases from J, with 15 bases between. The CDR3 is 14 residues long. Germline V gene lookup returns CDR1 LNHDA and CDR2 SQIVND (reference sequence). The DNA for the CDR3 is TGTGCCAGTAGCCTGGGGCTGCGGGGTCAGCCCCAGCATTTT. This sequence encodes CASSLGLRGQPQHF.

This chain links TRBV11-2 with TRBJ2-1; D remains ambiguous. There are 14 residues in the CDR3. Trimming shortened V by 3 bases and J by 5 bases, and 11 bases separated the two germline ends. Per germline, CDR1 SGHAT and CDR2 FQNNGV. CDR3: CASSFSRVDNEQFF. The CDR3 nucleotides read TGTGCCAGCAGCTTTTCTAGGGTAGACAATGAGCAGTTCTTC.

The J gene is TRBJ1-5, the V gene TRBV19; TRBD1 is a possible D gene (6 bases). Trimming pared 7 bases from V and 4 bases from J, leaving 17 bases between. Germline lookup yields CDR1 LNHDA and CDR2 SQIVND (reference sequence). This CDR3 is 15 amino acids long. The CDR3 nucleotides read TGTGCCAGTAAGGTGGGGGCAGCAAATAATCAGCCCCAGCATTTT. Protein sequence: CASKVGAANNQPQHF.

This rearrangement joins TRBV27 to TRBJ2-5; D is unclear. Germline CDR1 and CDR2: MNHEY and SMNVEV (reference sequence). Trimming took off 0 bases at V and 4 bases at J, with 6 bases between the two ends. The CDR3 sequence is 13 residues long. The CDR3 DNA reads TGTGCCAGCAGTTTATCGCATCGAGAGACCCAGTACTTC. Translating it yields CASSLSHRETQYF.

By sample fraction, this clone is medium-sized. CDR3 protein: CASSVSRDGGDYGYTF. The CDR3 coding sequence is TGTGCCAGCAGCGTATCACGTGATGGTGGGGACTATGGCTACACCTTC. The rearrangement joins TRBV9 to TRBJ1-2; D is unresolved. The germline gives CDR1 SGDLS, CDR2 YYNGEE. The CDR3 consists of 16 residues. The ends were cut back, 1 base at V and 3 bases at J, with 16 bases in the middle.

Turning to this clone: Distinct nucleotide sequences in the sample also encode this CDR3. The CDR3 coding sequence is TGTGCCAGCAGCGTAGGCGGGGGGGCCACAGATACGCAGTATTTT. Encoded protein: CASSVGGGATDTQYF. The rearrangement joins TRBV9 to TRBJ2-3, with 9 bases matching TRBD2. Germline CDR1 and CDR2: SGDLS and YYNGEE. Trimming removed 0 bases from V and 2 bases from J; junction bases left unmatched: 1. CDR3 length equals 15 residues. The variable domain in full, completed from reference TRBV9 and TRBJ2-3, reads DSGVTQTPKHLITATGQRVTLRCSPRSGDLSVYWYQQSLDQGLQFLIQYYNGEERAKGNILERFSAQQFPDLHSELNLSSLELGDSALYFCASSVGGGATDTQYFGPGTRLTVL.

The chain is built from TRBV30 and TRBJ1-1, with TRBD1 identical over 7 bases. CDR3 size: 13 residues. Germline V gives CDR1 GTSNPN, CDR2 SVGIG (reference sequence). J gave up 7 bases and V 2 bases, and 7 bases lay outside the gene matches. In DNA, the CDR3 is TGTGCCTGGAGTCCGATCCAGGGGGATGAAGCTTTCTTT. Protein sequence: CAWSPIQGDEAFF.

By share of the sample, this clone is medium-sized. The CDR3 bases are TGCGCCAGCAGCCATGTGACTAGCGGGGATACCTACGAGCAGTACTTC. It specifies CASSHVTSGDTYEQYF. The chain uses TRBV4-1 and TRBJ2-7, with 11 bases matching TRBD2. The V segment lost 3 bases and the J segment 2 bases; nucleotides outside the gene matches: 6. The CDR3 is 16 residues long. CDR1 is MGHRA and CDR2 is YSYEKL in the germline V gene.

This chain connects TRBV11-1 to TRBJ2-7; D might be TRBD2 (6 bases). CDR1 and CDR2 (germline): SGHAT, FQDESV (reference sequence). This CDR3 comprises 14 residues. V was trimmed by 4 bases and J by 3 bases, leaving 13 bases between them. In nucleotides, the CDR3 is TGTGCCAGCAGCTCTTCCGGGACTTACTACGAGCAGTACTTC. Translating gives CASSSSGTYYEQYF.

CDR3 nucleotide sequence: TGTGCCAGCAGCTTACAGGGTCGCGAGCAGTTCTTC. Protein sequence: CASSLQGREQFF. The chain links TRBV13 to TRBJ2-1; D is possibly TRBD1 (5 bases). Germline V gives CDR1 PRHDT, CDR2 FYEKMQ (reference sequence). CDR3 size: 12 residues. V shed 2 bases and J shed 10 bases, with 9 bases lying between them.

The chain links TRBV7-9 to TRBJ2-7, with D perhaps matching TRBD1 (6 bases). CDR1 SEHNR and CDR2 FQNEAQ come from the germline V gene (reference sequence). The V end was cut by 2 bases, the J end by 3 bases, with 11 bases between. The CDR3 has 14 amino acids. CDR3 protein: CASSLTNRVYEQYF. CDR3 in DNA: TGTGCCAGCAGCTTAACCAACAGGGTCTACGAGCAGTACTTC.

V is TRBV7-3 and J is TRBJ1-2; maybe TRBD1 (5 bases). The germline V gene has CDR1 SGHTA and CDR2 FQGTGA. The CDR3 has 13 residues. The ends were cut back, 3 bases at V and 8 bases at J, with 13 bases in the middle. The CDR3 region has the DNA TGTGCCAGCAGCTTGGTAGGGGATGGGGGCTACACCTTC. Protein sequence: CASSLVGDGGYTF.

The rearrangement joins TRBV28 to TRBJ2-4, with 8 positions matching TRBD1. The CDR3 is made up of 16 amino acids. V shed 6 bases and J 3 bases; nucleotides not matched to a gene: 10. The germline gives CDR1 MDHEN, CDR2 SYDVKM. CDR3: CASRPVGGTGKNIQYF. The CDR3 region has the DNA TGTGCCAGCAGGCCCGTGGGTGGGACAGGCAAAAACATTCAGTACTTC.

The chain joins TRBV28 to TRBJ2-2; TRBD1 agrees at 8 bases. Unmatched junction bases numbered 10, after V lost 8 bases and J lost 5 bases. The germline gives CDR1 MDHEN, CDR2 SYDVKM. This CDR3 comprises 15 residues. This CDR3 reads CASGQGSFFTGELFF. The CDR3 DNA is TGTGCCAGCGGACAGGGATCGTTTTTTACCGGGGAGCTGTTTTTT.

In this sample, this clone is medium-sized. The chain joins TRBV30 to TRBJ2-1; D is unresolved. This CDR3 contains 14 residues. Germline values: CDR1 GTSNPN, CDR2 SVGIG (reference sequence). With 0 bases removed from V and 4 bases from J, the gap between germline ends came to 10 bases. The CDR3 spells CAWSVNTDYNEQFF. The CDR3 DNA sequence: TGTGCCTGGAGTGTAAACACCGATTACAATGAGCAGTTCTTC.

The gene calls are TRBV5-8 and TRBJ2-5; D remains unclear. The V end was cut by 9 bases, the J end by 4 bases, with 1 base between. From germline, CDR1 is SGHTS and CDR2 YDEGEE. The CDR3 is made up of 8 amino acids. The CDR3 coding sequence is TGTGCCACAGAGACCCAGTACTTC. Amino acids: CATETQYF.